This TCR beta chain was obtained from a study of T cell responses to AZD1222 COVID-19 vaccine. Data came from immunoSEQ multiplex PCR; TCRdb stores just in-frame clones and leaves some out. The data show fewer than 40,000 clones, roughly 88% seen once. Turning to this clone: Antigen specificity is unknown.

Study-level findings and limits: The study sampled repertoires only after the peak T cell response. Spike-specific TCR breadth and depth both grew after two AZD1222 doses.

This sequence originates from an adult who received the MenACWY meningococcal vaccine as a control. Specimen: peripheral blood, collected 28 days after the second dose of the MenACWY control vaccine.

The DNA of the CDR3 is TGTGCCAGCAGCGGACAGGGTAGGAGCTACGAGCAGTACTTC. It codes for CASSGQGRSYEQYF. This rearrangement joins TRBV7-9 to TRBJ2-7, with 8 bases fitting TRBD1. The CDR3 totals 14 residues. Germline V lookup: CDR1 SEHNR, CDR2 FQNEAQ (reference sequence). The V gene end was trimmed by 5 bases and the J gene end by 3 bases; junction bases not matched to a gene: 6.